Included here is one T cell receptor beta chain sequence, with context. The antigen is not known. This sample is drawn from a study of cytomegalovirus exposure and HLA in healthy donors. Overall study results and limits: V- and J-gene trimming of TCR beta was linked (in a later analysis) to a missense DCLRE1C variant. Segments of the TCR beta V type were, in most cases, productive about 90% or about 30% of the time in an earlier analysis. The study put around 180 TCR beta chains on its list as cytomegalovirus-associated.

Use of 60 Vbeta and 13 Jbeta primers characterized the PCR. Per the study methods: Approximately 79 million unique TCR beta chains, roughly 11 million of them shared, were counted by a later analysis. The data were produced by immunoSEQ multiplex PCR, yet TCRdb's version contains in-frame clones alone and is incomplete. V, J and clone size derive from that table, while D and trimming were established from the DNA sequence. In the table there are approximately 150,000 clones, more than 75% of which are singletons. Sample: PBMCs. This receptor was obtained from a woman aged 40 to 50 in good health and CMV-seronegative.

The CDR3 sequence is CASSQPLAGVYNEQFF. For the CDR3, the DNA is TGTGCCAGCAGTCAACCACTAGCGGGAGTGTACAATGAGCAGTTCTTC. J is TRBJ2-1 and V is TRBV28, with TRBD2 matching 11 bases. Germline loops: CDR1 MDHEN, CDR2 SYDVKM. The length of the CDR3 is 16 residues. Trimming removed 5 bases from V and 4 bases from J; junction bases left unmatched: 7.